A single sample is the source of the 21 T cell receptor beta chains below, sequenced in a study of cytomegalovirus exposure and HLA in healthy donors. It was with 60 Vbeta and 13 Jbeta primers that the PCR ran. The method was immunoSEQ multiplex PCR; TCRdb's version includes in-frame clones alone and lacks a portion of them. Of 90,000 to 120,000 clones in the sample, roughly three quarters were seen once. Specimen: PBMCs. All receptors derive from a young man in good health and CMV-seronegative.

Comments on this clone: Its ends do not fully match the called genes, so a read error is possible. The gene calls are TRBV7-9 and TRBJ2-7, with a tentative D call TRBD1 (5 bases). In germline, CDR1 is SEHNR, CDR2 FQNEAQ (reference sequence). The CDR3 loop spans 14 amino acids. As DNA, the CDR3 is TGTTCCAGCAGCCCTATGACAGAAACCTACGAGCAGTACTTC. Translation gives CSSSPMTETYEQYF.

The genes are TRBV9 and TRBJ2-3, with 8 bases lining up with TRBD2. With V trimmed by 3 bases and J by 7 bases, 7 bases remained unmatched. CDR1 and CDR2 (germline): SGDLS, YYNGEE. This CDR3 has 14 amino acids. The CDR3 sequence: CASSEAGGGNTQYF. In DNA, the CDR3 is TGTGCCAGCAGCGAGGCGGGGGGCGGGAATACGCAGTATTTT.

The chain recombines TRBV5-4 with TRBJ1-3; TRBD1 might be the D (6 bases). The CDR3 is 13 residues long. V lost 4 bases and J 4 bases, leaving 9 bases between the germline ends. Germline V gene sequence: CDR1 SGHNT, CDR2 YYREEE (reference sequence). The CDR3: CASSPGAGNTIYF. As DNA, the CDR3 is TGTGCCAGCAGCCCAGGGGCAGGAAACACCATATATTTT. The full variable domain, its missing parts supplied by reference TRBV5-4 and TRBJ1-3, is ETGVTQSPTHLIKTRGQQVTLRCSSQSGHNTVSWYQQALGQGPQFIFQYYREEENGRGNFPPRFSGLQFPNYSSELNVNALELDDSALYLCASSPGAGNTIYFGEGSWLTVV.

This chain connects TRBV4-2 to TRBJ2-3; D possibly corresponds to TRBD1 (5 bases). Germline loops: CDR1 LGHNA, CDR2 YNFKEQ. V lost 0 bases and J lost 0, with 10 bases in between. This CDR3 contains 16 residues. The DNA of the CDR3 is TGTGCCAGCAGCCAAGAAAAAGGGGCTAGCACAGATACGCAGTATTTT. Encoded protein: CASSQEKGASTDTQYF.

This clone was observed a single time. One end of the junction is discordant with germline, which a read error may explain. This sequence joins TRBV6-1 and TRBJ1-6; D unclear. CDR3 length: 12 residues. Germline assignment: CDR1 MNHNS and CDR2 SASEGT. CDR3 amino acids: CSSSVGGPPLHF. In DNA form, the CDR3 reads TGTTCCAGCAGTGTCGGAGGTCCACCCCTCCACTTT.

The chain employs TRBV7-2 and TRBJ1-2, with D unclear. Deletions cut 6 bases from V and 5 bases from J, with 19 bases between. Looked up from germline, CDR1 is SGHTA and CDR2 is FQGNSA. The CDR3 has 15 amino acids. The CDR3: CASRPAPEGSYGYTF. The CDR3 coding sequence is TGTGCCAGCAGGCCCGCCCCCGAGGGTTCATATGGCTACACCTTC.

The chain is built from TRBV4-1 and TRBJ2-5; 10 positions match TRBD2. The germline gives CDR1 MGHRA, CDR2 YSYEKL. J was trimmed by 4 bases and V by 1 base; bases with no gene match: 9. This CDR3 is built from 17 residues. The CDR3 loop is CASSQVVAGGRRETQYF. DNA of the CDR3: TGCGCCAGCAGCCAAGTGGTAGCGGGGGGAAGACGAGAGACCCAGTACTTC.

This clone was observed a handful of times. The chain joins TRBV5-1 to TRBJ2-5; 9 bases fit TRBD1. The ends lost 4 bases at V and 5 bases at J; junction bases unmatched: 9. Germline lookup yields CDR1 SGHRS and CDR2 YFSETQ. There are 15 residues in the CDR3. CDR3 sequence: CASSVGDREVETQYF. CDR3 DNA: TGCGCCAGCAGCGTGGGGGACAGGGAAGTTGAGACCCAGTACTTC.

The rearrangement links TRBV7-8 to TRBJ1-4, with a possible D match to TRBD1 (6 bases). V gave up 2 bases and J gave up 2 bases, with 12 bases separating them. The germline CDR1 and CDR2 sequences are SGHVS and FQNEAQ. The CDR3 has 16 amino acids. CDR3 in amino acids: CASSLRSTGTNEKLFF. The CDR3 nucleotides read TGTGCCAGCAGCTTACGGTCTACAGGGACTAATGAAAAACTGTTTTTT.

V is TRBV10-1 and J is TRBJ2-3; tentative D call: TRBD1 (7 bases). Trimming took off 3 bases at V and 4 bases at J, with 14 bases between the two ends. Germline V CDR1 and CDR2: WNHNN, SYGVQD (reference sequence). The length of the CDR3 is 15 residues. CDR3 sequence reads: CASSDWRGLADTQYF. CDR3 coding DNA: TGCGCCAGCAGTGATTGGAGGGGGCTGGCAGATACGCAGTATTTT.

The J gene is TRBJ1-1, the V gene TRBV28; D possibly corresponds to TRBD1 (6 bases). The CDR3 consists of 15 residues. CDR1 is MDHEN, CDR2 SYDVKM, per germline. V dropped 1 base and J dropped 2 bases, with 11 bases sitting between them. The CDR3, as DNA: TGTGCCAGCAGTTTATCTCCAGGGGACAACACTGAAGCTTTCTTT. This encodes CASSLSPGDNTEAFF.

The chain links TRBV5-6 to TRBJ2-3, with D perhaps matching TRBD1 (6 bases). Trimming cost V 4 bases and J 8 bases, with 11 bases left between them. Germline V gives CDR1 SGHDT, CDR2 YYEEEE. This CDR3 has 12 amino acids. The DNA for the CDR3 is TGTGCCAGCAGCCCACAGGGTCGTACGCAGTATTTT. This translates into CASSPQGRTQYF.

The V gene is TRBV6-1, the J gene TRBJ2-5; 9 bases map to TRBD2. Judging by the DNA end, TRBJ2-7 fits better; the J call may be wrong. This CDR3 spans 15 amino acids. CDR1 and CDR2 (germline): MNHNS, SASEGT. The CDR3, as DNA: TGTGCCAGCAGCCCCGATAGCGGGAGCCCCTACGAGCAGTACTTC. Encoded protein: CASSPDSGSPYEQYF.

The rearrangement uses TRBV4-3 and TRBJ1-2; D not resolved. Germline loops: CDR1 LGHNA, CDR2 YSLEER. Trimming took off 1 base at V and 5 bases at J, with 17 bases between the two ends. The CDR3 loop spans 16 amino acids. The CDR3 DNA sequence: TGCGCCAGCAGCCAAGGGTTGCGGGGATCCGGATATGGCTACACCTTC. Protein: CASSQGLRGSGYGYTF.

In this sample, this clone turned up a few times. The chain is built from TRBV6-4 and TRBJ2-2, with TRBD2 as a possible D gene (7 bases). Germline CDR1 and CDR2: MRHNA and SNTAGT. The CDR3 consists of 18 residues. Trimming pared 3 bases from V and 0 bases from J, leaving 17 bases between. DNA for the CDR3: TGTGCCAGCAGTGAGGCGGGCGGGGGCCCAGCGAACACCGGGGAGCTGTTTTTT. Its translation: CASSEAGGGPANTGELFF.

In DNA form, the CDR3 reads TGTGCCAGTAGTGACGGGACAGGGGACTACGAGCAGTACTTC. It yields the protein CASSDGTGDYEQYF. The chain recombines TRBV19 with TRBJ2-7; 10 bases fit TRBD1. The CDR3 sequence is 14 residues long. Germline V gene data show CDR1 as LNHDA and CDR2 as SQIVND (reference sequence). The junction had 4 bases not matched to a gene; V was cut back by 5 bases and J by 3 bases.

The genes are TRBV7-9 and TRBJ1-6; D call uncertain. Trimming took off 3 bases at V and 8 bases at J, with 11 bases between the two ends. The germline gives CDR1 SEHNR, CDR2 FQNEAQ (reference sequence). CDR3 length equals 14 residues. The CDR3 protein is CASSFAPPDSPLHF. CDR3 in DNA: TGTGCCAGCAGCTTCGCCCCGCCAGATTCACCCCTCCACTTT.

The chain recombines TRBV29-1 with TRBJ1-2; perhaps TRBD1 as D (6 bases). V was pared by 5 bases and J by 3 bases, with 16 bases between. From germline, CDR1 is SQVTM and CDR2 ANQGSEA. The CDR3 contains 14 residues. The CDR3 DNA reads as TGCAGCGTTAGGACAGCCGAAGGTGACTATGGCTACACCTTC. Translating it yields CSVRTAEGDYGYTF.

The table lists this clone with a count of one. This rearrangement joins TRBV6-5 to TRBJ1-2; D might be TRBD1 (6 bases). Germline CDR1 is MNHEY and CDR2 is SVGAGI. The CDR3 has 14 residues. Trimming pared 5 bases from V and 4 bases from J, leaving 14 bases between. The CDR3 sequence is CASSPFGGRYGYTF. The CDR3 coding sequence is TGTGCCAGCAGTCCGTTCGGGGGGCGCTATGGCTACACCTTC.

The genes are TRBV9 and TRBJ1-1, with D possibly matching TRBD1 (6 bases). Germline assignment: CDR1 SGDLS and CDR2 YYNGEE. This CDR3 has 13 amino acids. V was trimmed by 3 bases and J by 1 base, leaving 7 bases between them. This chain's CDR3 is CASSAGQNTEAFF. As DNA, the CDR3 is TGTGCCAGCAGCGCGGGACAGAACACTGAAGCTTTCTTT.

This clone was seen only once. The chain employs TRBV10-3 and TRBJ1-2; TRBD1 matches 7 bases. Trimming cost V 9 bases and J 1 base; bases outside gene matches: 8. CDR3 length: 14 residues. Germline V lookup: CDR1 ENHRY, CDR2 SYGVKD. For the CDR3, the DNA is TGTGCCATGCAGGCGGCAGGGGGTAACTATGGCTACACCTTC. Translation: CAMQAAGGNYGYTF.